This T cell receptor beta chain was found in a study of blood T cell repertoires in COVID-19. Overall study: Acute-phase and convalescent COVID-19 samples originated in the United States, Italy and Spain.

The assay was immunoSEQ multiplex PCR, and TCRdb's table has in-frame clones only and misses some. Altogether about 52,000 clones are present, approximately 85% being singletons, with the ten largest covering approximately 10%. The table lists this clone with a few counts. Specimen: peripheral blood. This receptor was taken from a human donor in a cohort sampled during active COVID-19.

CDR3 bases: TGTGCCAGCAGCCTGACCCCCGGGACAAAGCACACTGAAGCTTTCTTT. This sequence encodes CASSLTPGTKHTEAFF. V gene TRBV7-9 combines with J gene TRBJ1-1; maybe TRBD1 (6 bases). Per the germline V gene, CDR1 is SEHNR and CDR2 is FQNEAQ (reference sequence). V dropped 5 bases and J dropped 3 bases, with 19 bases sitting between them. The CDR3 has 16 amino acids.